Below, 22 T cell receptor beta chains from the same sample are listed, as sequenced in a study of OX40 agonist ivuxolimab in advanced cancers. Using immunoSEQ multiplex PCR, the repertoire was profiled, and TCRdb retains in-frame clones only, with some absent. This table holds approximately 26,000 clones, approximately 89% found once. Sequenced here: CD4+ or CD8+ T cells sorted from blood, sampled in a trial of the OX40 agonist ivuxolimab. The origin of the receptors is an adult with an advanced solid tumor such as melanoma, head and neck, liver or kidney cancer.

The V and J genes are TRBV19 and TRBJ2-3; 7 positions match TRBD1. The germline CDR1 and CDR2 sequences are LNHDA and SQIVND (reference sequence). V shed 4 bases and J 4 bases; nucleotides not matched to a gene: 5. This CDR3 is 14 amino acids long. The CDR3 protein is CASSTTGLADTQYF. The CDR3 DNA reads TGTGCCAGTAGTACGACAGGGTTGGCAGATACGCAGTATTTT.

The chain couples TRBV6-5 to TRBJ1-5; D is perhaps TRBD1 (6 bases). Looked up from germline, CDR1 is MNHEY and CDR2 is SVGAGI. The CDR3 loop spans 14 amino acids. Trimming took 7 bases from V and 5 from J, leaving 15 bases between them. CDR3: CASMRRGLDQPQHF. CDR3 DNA: TGTGCCAGCATGAGGCGGGGGCTGGATCAGCCCCAGCATTTT.

The J gene is TRBJ2-2, the V gene TRBV29-1; either TRBD1 or TRBD2 may fit D (5 bases each). Trimming pared 1 base from V and 3 bases from J, leaving 6 bases between. This CDR3 spans 13 amino acids. Germline V gene data show CDR1 as SQVTM and CDR2 as ANQGSEA. CDR3 bases: TGCAGCGTTGAAGGGGGGTACACCGGGGAGCTGTTTTTT. Its protein product is CSVEGGYTGELFF.

This clone came up once. The J gene is TRBJ2-1, the V gene TRBV19; no clear D. The CDR3 consists of 15 residues. Trimming stripped 1 base from V and 3 bases from J, with 10 bases between. Looked up from germline, CDR1 is LNHDA and CDR2 is SQIVND (reference sequence). CDR3 sequence reads: CASSIANAVYNEQFF. Here the CDR3 DNA reads TGTGCCAGTAGTATAGCCAATGCGGTCTACAATGAGCAGTTCTTC. Variable domain in full (rest from reference TRBV19 and TRBJ2-1): DGGITQSPKYLFRKEGQNVTLSCEQNLNHDAMYWYRQDPGQGLRLIYYSQIVNDFQKGDIAEGYSVSREKKESFPLTVTSAQKNPTAFYLCASSIANAVYNEQFFGPGTRLTVL.

This clone was seen a single time. V and J are TRBV29-1 and TRBJ2-1; TRBD1 agrees at 7 bases. Germline CDR1 is SQVTM and CDR2 is ANQGSEA. The CDR3 loop spans 12 amino acids. Trimming cost V 5 bases and J 9 bases; bases outside gene matches: 7. The CDR3 reads CSVSGGSVEQFF. CDR3 bases: TGCAGCGTTTCAGGGGGTTCTGTTGAGCAGTTCTTC.

V and J are TRBV9 and TRBJ2-1; 7 nucleotides agree with TRBD1. The CDR3 has 16 amino acids. V trimming: 0 bases; J trimming: 2 bases; junction bases outside the gene matches: 5. Germline lookup yields CDR1 SGDLS and CDR2 YYNGEE. The CDR3 DNA sequence: TGTGCCAGCAGCGTAGCCCCACAGGGGACCTACAATGAGCAGTTCTTC. Amino acids: CASSVAPQGTYNEQFF.

This clone was counted once. V usage is TRBV13 and J usage is TRBJ2-1; 9 nucleotides match TRBD2. Germline-derived CDR1 and CDR2 are PRHDT and FYEKMQ (reference sequence). Unmatched junction bases numbered 12, after V lost 2 bases and J lost 10 bases. The CDR3 consists of 16 residues. The CDR3 region is CASSLQKRGEFREQFF. The CDR3 DNA sequence: TGTGCCAGCAGCTTACAAAAGCGGGGGGAATTCAGGGAGCAGTTCTTC.

CDR3 loop: CASSGPVVGEVGEQYF. The CDR3 DNA follows: TGTGCCAGCAGCGGTCCGGTGGTGGGGGAGGTGGGCGAGCAGTACTTC. J is TRBJ2-7 and V is TRBV7-9, with D perhaps matching TRBD2 (6 bases). The CDR3 length is 16 residues. V was trimmed by 5 bases and J by 6 bases, leaving 23 bases between them. Germline V lookup: CDR1 SEHNR, CDR2 FQNEAQ (reference sequence).

This sequence joins TRBV6-5 and TRBJ1-2; TRBD1 matches at 8 bases. The J segment lost 7 bases and the V segment lost 6 bases, leaving 10 bases of the junction unmatched. Germline V CDR1 and CDR2: MNHEY, SVGAGI. This CDR3 region has 14 residues. The CDR3 is CASSGQGGFRGYTF. The CDR3 DNA reads TGTGCCAGCAGCGGACAGGGCGGGTTCCGTGGCTACACCTTC.

The chain couples TRBV4-1 to TRBJ2-7, with D uncertain. The CDR3 sequence is 14 residues long. Germline V gene lookup returns CDR1 MGHRA and CDR2 YSYEKL. Trimming took 2 bases from V and 3 from J, leaving 11 bases between them. The CDR3 DNA reads TGCGCCAGCAGCCAAAGCCCCGACCACTACGAGCAGTACTTC. Protein: CASSQSPDHYEQYF.

DNA for the CDR3: TGTGCCAGCAGCCCAGGGACTAGCGGGATATCGACCCAGTACTTC. Amino acids: CASSPGTSGISTQYF. This rearrangement joins TRBV11-1 to TRBJ2-5; TRBD2 aligns across 13 bases. The CDR3 covers 15 residues. The germline CDR1 and CDR2 sequences are SGHAT and FQDESV (reference sequence). The V segment lost 5 bases and the J segment 7 bases; nucleotides outside the gene matches: 7.

The chain uses TRBV19 and TRBJ2-3; TRBD2 matches 16 bases. Losses at the gene ends were 3 bases for V and 4 bases for J; bases not matched to a gene: 7. This CDR3 contains 18 residues. The germline CDR1 and CDR2 sequences are LNHDA and SQIVND (reference sequence). The CDR3, as DNA: TGTGCCAGTAGTATGGGACTAGCGGGAGGGCCGGTTGCAGATACGCAGTATTTT. Translation gives CASSMGLAGGPVADTQYF.

The V and J genes are TRBV15 and TRBJ2-1, with no clear D. V gave up 1 base and J gave up 9 bases, with 13 bases separating them. The CDR3 has 14 amino acids. Germline V gene sequence: CDR1 LNHNV, CDR2 YYDKDF (reference sequence). CDR3 amino acids: CATSRVYGDLEQFF. The CDR3 DNA reads TGTGCCACCAGCAGAGTTTATGGAGACCTTGAGCAGTTCTTC.

J is TRBJ2-3 and V is TRBV29-1; D might be TRBD1 (6 bases). Germline CDR1 and CDR2: SQVTM and ANQGSEA. Trimming shortened V by 0 bases and J by 2 bases, and 33 bases separated the two germline ends. CDR3 length: 22 residues. Written as DNA, the CDR3 is TGCAGCGTTGAAGATCTAACCTTGAGTCGTGGCAAAACAGGGAAGTCCACAGATACGCAGTATTTT. This encodes CSVEDLTLSRGKTGKSTDTQYF.

V is TRBV4-1 and J is TRBJ1-1; D gene uncertain. V shed 0 bases and J shed 1 base, with 6 bases lying between them. The CDR3 has 14 amino acids. The germline V gene encodes CDR1 MGHRA and CDR2 YSYEKL. The CDR3 DNA is TGCGCCAGCAGCCAAGACACCTGGAACACTGAAGCTTTCTTT. This codes for CASSQDTWNTEAFF.

The chain combines TRBV4-3 with TRBJ2-5; TRBD2 might be the D (5 bases). With 1 base removed from V and 3 bases from J, the gap between germline ends came to 6 bases. Germline V gene lookup returns CDR1 LGHNA and CDR2 YSLEER. This CDR3 has 13 amino acids. The CDR3 protein is CASSQGGEETQYF. Written as DNA, the CDR3 is TGCGCCAGCAGCCAAGGGGGAGAAGAGACCCAGTACTTC.

The J gene is TRBJ1-2, the V gene TRBV12-1; the table calls TRBD1, which could not be checked here. TRBV12-1 is assigned pseudogene status. CDR3 length equals 16 residues. This CDR3 is CASSPDRGVLNYGYTF. CDR3 nucleotides: TGTGCCAGCAGCCCGGACAGGGGAGTATTGAACTATGGCTACACCTTC.

The genes are TRBV10-1 and TRBJ2-7, with 7 bases fitting TRBD1. The junction had 9 bases not matched to a gene; V was cut back by 6 bases and J by 4 bases. CDR1 and CDR2 (germline): WNHNN, SYGVQD (reference sequence). The CDR3 sequence is 14 residues long. This CDR3 reads CASSPGQIVYEQYF. CDR3 coding DNA: TGCGCCAGCAGCCCGGGACAGATAGTTTACGAGCAGTACTTC.

The chain joins TRBV7-3 to TRBJ2-5; 12 bases align to TRBD2. This CDR3 contains 15 residues. J lost 5 bases, V lost 5 bases, and 6 bases had no gene match. Germline assignment: CDR1 SGHTA and CDR2 FQGTGA. CDR3 bases: TGTGCCAGCAGCCTGACTAGCGGGAGCGGTGAGACCCAGTACTTC. This codes for CASSLTSGSGETQYF.

V and J are TRBV11-2 and TRBJ2-6; D is possibly TRBD1 or TRBD2 (6 bases each). CDR1 is SGHAT and CDR2 is FQNNGV in the germline V gene. The CDR3 has 17 amino acids. V gave up 5 bases and J gave up 3 bases, with 17 bases separating them. This CDR3 is CASSQTYREVGANVLTF. The CDR3 coding sequence is TGTGCCAGCAGCCAGACGTACAGGGAGGTTGGGGCCAACGTCCTGACTTTC. Using reference TRBV11-2 and TRBJ2-6 for the parts outside the CDR3, the full variable domain is EAGVAQSPRYKIIEKRQSVAFWCNPISGHATLYWYQQILGQGPKLLIQFQNNGVVDDSQLPKDRFSAERLKGVDSTLKIQPAKLEDSAVYLCASSQTYREVGANVLTFGAGSRLTVL.

CDR3 protein: CASSLGEGVEAFF. The CDR3 nucleotides read TGTGCCAGCAGCTTAGGAGAAGGGGTCGAAGCTTTCTTT. V and J are TRBV7-9 and TRBJ1-1, with D tentatively TRBD1 (5 bases). Germline lookup yields CDR1 SEHNR and CDR2 FQNEAQ (reference sequence). Between the trimmed V and J ends, which lost 1 base and 8 bases, there was a span of 11 bases. The CDR3 has 13 residues. Supplemented by reference TRBV7-9 and TRBJ1-1, the full variable domain reads DTGVSQNPRHKITKRGQNVTFRCDPISEHNRLYWYRQTLGQGPEFLTYFQNEAQLEKSRLLSDRFSAERPKGSFSTLEIQRTEQGDSAMYLCASSLGEGVEAFFGQGTRLTVV.

The chain has TRBV7-9 and TRBJ1-1; TRBD1 agrees at 8 bases. Germline V gene sequence: CDR1 SEHNR, CDR2 FQNEAQ (reference sequence). The CDR3 has 16 residues. V dropped 5 bases and J dropped 4; count of bases not matched to a gene: 12. The chain's CDR3 is CASSPSTGGGITEAFF. CDR3 sequence (DNA): TGTGCCAGCAGCCCTAGTACAGGGGGGGGAATCACTGAAGCTTTCTTT.